This T cell receptor beta chain is from a study of T cells after yellow fever vaccination (dated by TCRdb to between 2017 and 2020). For the study in its entirety: Libraries from fractions with low cell numbers were prepared with the SMART-Seq v4 Ultra Low Input RNA kit. To follow T-cell clones before and after primary and booster YFV17D yellow fever vaccination, bulk TCR alpha and beta repertoires were sequenced over time. Two healthy male donors, one aged 18 to 30 and one aged 30 to 40 years, made up the cohort. Blood was collected at multiple timepoints before and after primary and secondary immunization, and bulk PBMC replicates and cell subsets were isolated. Points the paper makes about the study in general: A small share of clonotypes was detected in both CD4 and CD8 compartments, with the overlap likely arising from convergent recombination. The secondary T-cell response was weaker than the primary response but faster, peaking on day 5 instead of day 15. Most clones expanded after primary vaccination were re-detected after the booster (about 95% of CD4 and 88% of CD8), suggesting broad memory maintenance. Computational filtering was needed because FACS-sorted repertoires could contain abundant contaminating clonotypes from the bulk population. The study included only a couple of donors, which limits how far the findings can be generalized.

This clonotype was seen repeatedly, ten times or more. Its antigen is not yet known. Qualities for individual bases were not recorded, and no much larger clone is one base off. Interpreted using the paper, the treatment or condition label stands for: live attenuated yellow fever vaccine strain. PBMCs were isolated from peripheral blood using a standard Ficoll-Paque protocol. CD4 and CD8 T-cell fractions were isolated with Dynabeads CD4 and CD8 positive selection kits. TriZol was used to extract RNA from bulk PBMCs, CD4 and CD8 fractions, and dextramer-positive and dextramer-negative fractions. V and J are truncated by 5 bases and 7 bases respectively, leaving an intervening sequence of 17 bases. The CDR3 starts with the cysteine, ends with the phenylalanine, and has 14 residues. Of the read, only the CDR3 DNA is kept; its 42 bases are in frame from base 1. Via the germline V gene, CDR1 is SGHTA and CDR2 FQGNSA.

Synthesis of TCR cDNA relied on 5'RACE template switching, a step that introduced a universal primer site along with unique molecular identifiers. cDNA synthesis was primed from both the TCR alpha and TCR beta constant segments. Two PCR steps were used to amplify libraries, with sample barcodes and sequencing adapters being added in the second step. Sequencing of the libraries was done on either Illumina HiSeq 2500 (2x100 bp) or NovaSeq (2x150 bp). The paper's processing steps were these. Reads were demultiplexed and collapsed into UMI consensus sequences with MIGEC, and V(D)J alignment was performed with MiXCR. Vaccine-responding clonotypes were defined with edgeR using replicate PBMC samples, requiring FDR below 0.01 and a log2 fold change above 5 up to day 15. Each bulk clonotype was labeled CD4 or CD8 based on which sequenced repertoire, CD4 or CD8, contained the clonotype at higher abundance. In TCRdb, the public reads were trimmed at Q25 with fastp and aligned with MiXCR, with productive beta chains retained. Duplicate CDR3 protein sequences are folded into a single record with the most common DNA and genes. TCRdb's processing, not the authors' own work, is the source of the V and J calls. This sample comprises 140,000 to 150,000 distinct CDR3 sequences, less than 8.5% of them detected only once. The ten largest clonotypes hold under 0.8% of the sample.

The source of this sequence is a man aged 25 to 40 who received the YFV17D yellow fever vaccine. This specimen consisted of CD4+ T cells sorted from PBMCs, obtained 10 days after the yellow fever booster vaccination. Rearrangement joined TRBV7-2 to TRBJ2-5; the D gene is unclear. In nucleotides, the sequence is TGTGCCAGCAGCAAGACTCTGGACGGGCTGACCCAGTACTTC. Translated, it gives CASSKTLDGLTQYF.